These 31 T cell receptor beta chains came from one sample sequenced in a study of T cell changes during pregnancy in multiple sclerosis. The data were produced by immunoSEQ multiplex PCR, yet TCRdb's version contains in-frame clones alone and is incomplete. The sample shows around 60,000 clones, about 89% of them seen only once. The sample in question was peripheral blood, obtained in the first trimester of pregnancy. These receptors came from a female donor with multiple sclerosis, enrolled in a pregnancy study.

The rearrangement joins TRBV30 to TRBJ2-3, with D unresolved. The germline CDR1 and CDR2 sequences are GTSNPN and SVGIG (reference sequence). V lost 4 bases and J lost 3, with 8 bases in between. This CDR3 spans 12 amino acids. The DNA of the CDR3 is TGTGCCTGGACGCCCGGGACAGATACGCAGTATTTT. The encoded protein is CAWTPGTDTQYF.

This chain joins TRBV6-1 and TRBJ2-5; D gene ambiguous. Germline V gene lookup returns CDR1 MNHNS and CDR2 SASEGT. This CDR3 has 14 amino acids. Trimming took 1 base from V and 2 from J, leaving 8 bases between them. The CDR3 nucleotides are TGTGCCAGCAGTGAAGGGCTCAAACAAGAGACCCAGTACTTC. It is translated as CASSEGLKQETQYF.

V is TRBV30 and J is TRBJ1-3; D is uncertain. The CDR3 is 13 amino acids. The V and J ends lost 1 base and 4 bases respectively, with 8 bases between them. Germline-derived CDR1 and CDR2 are GTSNPN and SVGIG (reference sequence). The CDR3 nucleotides are TGTGCCTGGAGTGGAGGGAGCGGAAACACCATATATTTT. Translated, it gives CAWSGGSGNTIYF.

J is TRBJ1-1 and V is TRBV7-6; maybe TRBD1 (5 bases). The germline V gene encodes CDR1 SGHVS and CDR2 FNYEAQ. The CDR3 is 15 residues long. V was trimmed by 0 bases and J by 4 bases, leaving 12 bases between them. The CDR3 is CASSLAGGEATEAFF. CDR3 nucleotides: TGTGCCAGCAGCTTAGCGGGGGGGGAAGCCACTGAAGCTTTCTTT. The full variable domain, completed using reference TRBV7-6 and TRBJ1-1, is GAGVSQSPRYKVTKRGQDVALRCDPISGHVSLYWYRQALGQGPEFLTYFNYEAQQDKSGLPNDRFSAERPEGSISTLTIQRTEQRDSAMYRCASSLAGGEATEAFFGQGTRLTVV.

This clone was picked up one time. The V and J genes are TRBV5-6 and TRBJ1-6, with D tentatively TRBD1 (5 bases). From germline, CDR1 is SGHDT and CDR2 YYEEEE. Trimming stripped 3 bases from V and 4 bases from J, with 20 bases between. The CDR3 runs 18 residues. Here the CDR3 DNA reads TGTGCCAGCAGCTCCGCTTTGGGGCGCCCTTCTTATAATTCACCCCTCCACTTT. This encodes CASSSALGRPSYNSPLHF.

The rearrangement links TRBV11-1 to TRBJ2-1; TRBD2 might be the D (5 bases). This CDR3 is built from 16 residues. With 5 bases removed from V and 0 bases from J, the gap between germline ends came to 14 bases. Looked up from germline, CDR1 is SGHAT and CDR2 is FQDESV (reference sequence). The CDR3 DNA reads TGTGCCAGCAGCCCCGGGATCCTGAGCTCCTACAATGAGCAGTTCTTC. It encodes CASSPGILSSYNEQFF.

The rearrangement joins TRBV29-1 to TRBJ1-1, with 7 bases aligning to TRBD1. Germline CDR1 reads SQVTM; CDR2 reads ANQGSEA. The CDR3 is 12 amino acids. V dropped 7 bases and J dropped 6; count of bases not matched to a gene: 8. As DNA, the CDR3 is TGCAGCGCCCAACAGGGGCTGGCTGAAGCTTTCTTT. Translation: CSAQQGLAEAFF.

The gene calls are TRBV30 and TRBJ1-4; no definite D call. The length of the CDR3 is 12 residues. The V end lost 4 bases, the J end lost 8 bases, and 11 bases lay between the germline ends. In germline, CDR1 is GTSNPN, CDR2 SVGIG (reference sequence). The CDR3 spells CAWNLFQEKLFF. For the CDR3, the DNA is TGTGCCTGGAATCTGTTTCAGGAAAAACTGTTTTTT.

The chain employs TRBV4-3 and TRBJ2-7, with D possibly TRBD1 on 6 matching bases. Between the trimmed V and J ends, which lost 4 bases and 3 bases, there was a span of 10 bases. This CDR3 spans 13 amino acids. Germline-derived CDR1 and CDR2 are LGHNA and YSLEER. The CDR3 DNA follows: TGCGCCAGCAGCCCTAAACAGGGCTACGAGCAGTACTTC. Translated: CASSPKQGYEQYF.

This chain links TRBV9 with TRBJ1-2; D may be TRBD1 (5 bases). Trimming removed 3 bases from V and 6 bases from J, with 15 bases in between. This CDR3 spans 14 amino acids. Germline CDR1 and CDR2: SGDLS and YYNGEE. The DNA of the CDR3 is TGTGCCAGCAGCGGAGGGACCCCGGGGGATGGCTACACCTTC. Protein: CASSGGTPGDGYTF.

The chain recombines TRBV7-2 with TRBJ1-4; D not certain. Trimming took 4 bases from V and 7 from J, leaving 10 bases between them. This CDR3 is built from 13 residues. Germline values: CDR1 SGHTA, CDR2 FQGNSA. CDR3 DNA sequence: TGTGCCAGCAGCTCCGTGGAGAGTGAAAAACTGTTTTTT. It specifies CASSSVESEKLFF.

This clone appeared once. The chain employs TRBV18 and TRBJ1-3; the match to TRBD1 covers 9 bases. Losses at the gene ends were 0 bases for V and 2 bases for J; bases not matched to a gene: 11. The CDR3 spans 19 residues. Germline-derived CDR1 and CDR2 are KGHSH and LQKENI. CDR3 sequence: CASSPPSRTGVFTGNTIYF. DNA of the CDR3: TGTGCCAGCTCACCACCGAGTAGGACAGGGGTGTTCACTGGAAACACCATATATTTT.

This clone was seen only once. Here the CDR3 DNA reads TGCGCCAGCAGCTTACAGGGGGCGAGCTCCTACGAGCAGTACTTC. Its protein is CASSLQGASSYEQYF. This chain links TRBV5-1 with TRBJ2-7, with 9 positions matching TRBD1. V trimming: 2 bases; J trimming: 0 bases; junction bases outside the gene matches: 3. This CDR3 has 15 residues. CDR1 is SGHRS, CDR2 YFSETQ, per germline.

The chain carries TRBV27 and TRBJ1-6, with TRBD1 matching 9 bases. There are 15 residues in the CDR3. CDR1 MNHEY and CDR2 SMNVEV come from the germline V gene (reference sequence). V was pared by 10 bases and J by 6 bases, with 10 bases of the junction left unmatched. This chain's CDR3 is CATSRTGVGNSPLHF. Written as DNA, the CDR3 is TGTGCCACTTCCCGGACAGGGGTGGGTAATTCACCCCTCCACTTT.

The table lists this clone with a few counts. The V call is TRBV5-1, the J call TRBJ1-1, with D possibly being TRBD1 (6 bases). Trimming took 6 bases from V and 0 from J, leaving 12 bases between them. The CDR3 spans 14 residues. Germline CDR1 reads SGHRS; CDR2 reads YFSETQ. CDR3 nucleotide sequence: TGCGCCAGCAACCTACAGGGTATGAACACTGAAGCTTTCTTT. Translation: CASNLQGMNTEAFF.

This clone was seen a single time. The chain carries TRBV30 and TRBJ1-3; D possibly corresponds to TRBD1 (6 bases). V shed 3 bases and J shed 1 base, with 16 bases lying between them. The germline V gene encodes CDR1 GTSNPN and CDR2 SVGIG (reference sequence). CDR3 length equals 16 residues. The CDR3 protein is CAWSFPGDGSGNTIYF. As DNA, the CDR3 is TGTGCCTGGAGCTTCCCAGGGGATGGATCTGGAAACACCATATATTTT.

The chain is built from TRBV18 and TRBJ2-7; D uncertain. Trimming left V 0 bases short and J 5 bases short, with 14 bases between. Germline values: CDR1 KGHSH, CDR2 LQKENI. CDR3 length equals 15 residues. This chain's CDR3 is CASSPPGLLGDEQYF. Written as DNA, the CDR3 is TGTGCCAGCTCACCACCGGGCCTGCTTGGCGACGAGCAGTACTTC.

The gene calls are TRBV19 and TRBJ2-1; 8 nucleotides match TRBD1. CDR1 is LNHDA and CDR2 is SQIVND in the germline V gene (reference sequence). V shed 0 bases and J 5 bases; nucleotides not matched to a gene: 6. CDR3 length equals 16 residues. CDR3 bases: TGTGCCAGTAGTATAGATCACGGACAGGGAAACAATGAGCAGTTCTTC. It yields the protein CASSIDHGQGNNEQFF.

CDR3 sequence reads: CASSPTGVTEAFF. The CDR3 nucleotides are TGTGCCAGCAGTCCTACAGGGGTCACTGAAGCTTTCTTT. J is TRBJ1-1 and V is TRBV6-5; 7 bases map to TRBD1. Germline assignment: CDR1 MNHEY and CDR2 SVGAGI. The CDR3 spans 13 residues. J lost 4 bases, V lost 5 bases, and 4 bases had no gene match.

This clone was seen a handful of times. The J gene is TRBJ2-3, the V gene TRBV7-2; D is ambiguous. Germline V gives CDR1 SGHTA, CDR2 FQGNSA. Trimming stripped 1 base from V and 6 bases from J, with 8 bases between. The CDR3 is made up of 13 amino acids. The CDR3 protein is CASSLVLRDTQYF. Here the CDR3 DNA reads TGTGCCAGCAGCTTAGTGCTTCGGGATACGCAGTATTTT.

This sequence joins TRBV27 and TRBJ1-2; 7 bases fit TRBD1. The V and J ends lost 5 bases and 1 base, in that order; junction bases with no gene match: 7. Germline V gene data show CDR1 as MNHEY and CDR2 as SMNVEV (reference sequence). The CDR3 covers 15 residues. The CDR3 is CASSLYGTVNYGYTF. DNA of the CDR3: TGTGCCAGCAGTCTCTACGGGACAGTTAACTATGGCTACACCTTC.

This clone was detected a few times. The chain employs TRBV5-1 and TRBJ1-1; D gene uncertain. V lost 0 bases, J lost 0 bases, and 6 bases lay in between. The CDR3 is 14 amino acids. Germline loops: CDR1 SGHRS, CDR2 YFSETQ. The CDR3 sequence: CASSLDNMNTEAFF. CDR3 in DNA: TGCGCCAGCAGCTTGGACAACATGAACACTGAAGCTTTCTTT.

The rearrangement links TRBV4-1 to TRBJ2-7; possibly TRBD1 for D (5 bases). The CDR3 covers 13 residues. Looked up from germline, CDR1 is MGHRA and CDR2 is YSYEKL. V was cut by 3 bases and J by 5 bases, with 11 bases left in between. DNA of the CDR3: TGCGCCAGCAGCCACCAGCAGGGCCACGAGCAGTACTTC. This sequence encodes CASSHQQGHEQYF.

V gene TRBV6-5 combines with J gene TRBJ1-5; TRBD1 might be the D (5 bases). This CDR3 is 13 amino acids long. Per germline, CDR1 MNHEY and CDR2 SVGAGI. Here the CDR3 DNA reads TGTGCATGCGGGGAGAGAGGGGTGCAGCCCCAGCATTTT. This sequence encodes CACGERGVQPQHF.

This sequence joins TRBV28 and TRBJ1-2; D is undetermined. The CDR3 length is 12 residues. Germline V lookup: CDR1 MDHEN, CDR2 SYDVKM. V lost 3 bases, J lost 8 bases, and 10 bases lay in between. The CDR3 region has the DNA TGTGCCAGCAGTTTTCCGGGTCGGGGCTACACCTTC. Its translation is CASSFPGRGYTF.

The rearrangement joins TRBV25-1 to TRBJ2-7; no clear D. Trimming removed 4 bases from V and 7 bases from J, with 14 bases in between. The CDR3 covers 13 residues. Germline CDR1 and CDR2: MGHDK and SYGVNS. CDR3 bases: TGTGCCAGCAGTGGATACCTTCCCGGGGAGCAGTACTTC. Its translation: CASSGYLPGEQYF.

This sequence joins TRBV4-2 and TRBJ1-1; perhaps TRBD1 as D (6 bases). The germline V gene has CDR1 LGHNA and CDR2 YNFKEQ. The CDR3 runs 15 residues. Trimming pared 1 base from V and 5 bases from J, leaving 14 bases between. For the CDR3, the DNA is TGTGCCAGCAGCCAAGTAGAGGCAGGGGATACTGAAGCTTTCTTT. It codes for CASSQVEAGDTEAFF.

Remarks on this clone: The germline gene is not matched at one end of the junction; a read error may be the cause. This rearrangement joins TRBV5-1 to TRBJ1-1; D possibly corresponds to TRBD1 (5 bases). The germline gives CDR1 SGHRS, CDR2 YFSETQ. CDR3 length: 11 residues. The CDR3, as DNA: TGCGCAAGCAGGGCGGACACTGAAGCTTTCTTT. Translation: CASRADTEAFF.

V is TRBV7-9 and J is TRBJ2-7; tentatively, D is TRBD2 (6 bases). The CDR3 is 17 amino acids. The germline gives CDR1 SEHNR, CDR2 FQNEAQ (reference sequence). V lost 4 bases and J 2 bases, leaving 21 bases between the germline ends. CDR3 in amino acids: CASSSGLRAGPTYEQYF. CDR3 sequence (DNA): TGTGCCAGCAGCTCCGGCCTTAGGGCGGGGCCTACCTACGAGCAGTACTTC.

The chain uses TRBV27 and TRBJ2-1, with 14 bases aligning to TRBD2. This CDR3 has 17 residues. CDR1 and CDR2 from the germline V gene are MNHEY and SMNVEV (reference sequence). Trimming cost V 4 bases and J 7 bases; bases outside gene matches: 9. CDR3 coding DNA: TGTGCCAGCAGTTCCAACCGGGGACTAGCGGGAGTGAATGAGCAGTTCTTC. The encoded protein is CASSSNRGLAGVNEQFF.

The gene calls are TRBV11-3 and TRBJ2-5; possible D gene TRBD2, 6 bases. The CDR3 is made up of 13 amino acids. Per germline, CDR1 SGHNT and CDR2 YENEEA. The V gene lost 4 bases and the J gene lost 5 bases, with 11 bases spanning the gap. This chain's CDR3 is CASSSWGGETQYF. The CDR3 nucleotides are TGTGCCAGCAGCTCCTGGGGAGGCGAGACCCAGTACTTC.